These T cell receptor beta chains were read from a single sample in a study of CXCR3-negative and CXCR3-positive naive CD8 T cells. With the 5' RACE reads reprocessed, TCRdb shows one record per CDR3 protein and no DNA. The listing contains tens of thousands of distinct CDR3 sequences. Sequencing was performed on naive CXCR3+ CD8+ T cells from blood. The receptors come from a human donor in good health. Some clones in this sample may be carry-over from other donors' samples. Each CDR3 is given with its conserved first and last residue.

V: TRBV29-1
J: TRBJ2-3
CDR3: CSYSGPITDTQYF

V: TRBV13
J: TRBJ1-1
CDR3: CASSLSPAEAFF

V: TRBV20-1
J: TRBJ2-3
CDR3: CSATTGDTQYF

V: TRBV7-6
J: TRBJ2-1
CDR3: CASSHGSGVAYNEQFF

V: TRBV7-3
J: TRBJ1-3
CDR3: CASSEMGPAVGNTIYF

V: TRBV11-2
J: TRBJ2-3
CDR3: CASSFRERGDTQYF

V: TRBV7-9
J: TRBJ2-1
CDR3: CASSLVEGEQFF

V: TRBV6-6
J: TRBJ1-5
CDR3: CASSFRQGGEYSNQPQHF

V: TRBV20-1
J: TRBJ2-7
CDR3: CSARTGTDDSEQYF

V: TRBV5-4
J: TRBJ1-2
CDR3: CASSLNPSTFYGYTF

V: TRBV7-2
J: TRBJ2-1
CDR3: CASSSLVGNEQFF

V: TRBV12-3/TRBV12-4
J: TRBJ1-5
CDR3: CASSLSGRNQPQHF

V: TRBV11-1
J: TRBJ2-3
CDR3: CASSLVSGDTQYF

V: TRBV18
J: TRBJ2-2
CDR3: CASSWTVERGFRTGELFF

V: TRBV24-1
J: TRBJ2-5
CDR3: CATRGDDQETQYF

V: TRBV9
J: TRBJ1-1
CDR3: CASSVDRDPSNTEAFF